Listed here is a single TCR beta chain. Looked up from germline, CDR1 is SGHVS and CDR2 is FNYEAQ. CDR3 length: 14 residues. The ends lost 4 bases at V and 5 bases at J; junction bases unmatched: 2. This sample is drawn from a study of T cells after somatic rescue of genetic block. The method was immunoSEQ multiplex PCR; TCRdb's version includes in-frame clones alone and lacks a portion of them. The sample yields 85,000 to 100,000 clones, around 90% seen once. This chain links TRBV7-6 with TRBJ2-7, with 13 bases that match TRBD2. The source of this sequence is a woman between 18 and 29 years old. The specimen was peripheral blood mononuclear cells (PBMCs). CDR3 in DNA: TGTGCCAGCAGCTGGACTAGCGGGAGACACGAGCAGTACTTC. Translating gives CASSWTSGRHEQYF.